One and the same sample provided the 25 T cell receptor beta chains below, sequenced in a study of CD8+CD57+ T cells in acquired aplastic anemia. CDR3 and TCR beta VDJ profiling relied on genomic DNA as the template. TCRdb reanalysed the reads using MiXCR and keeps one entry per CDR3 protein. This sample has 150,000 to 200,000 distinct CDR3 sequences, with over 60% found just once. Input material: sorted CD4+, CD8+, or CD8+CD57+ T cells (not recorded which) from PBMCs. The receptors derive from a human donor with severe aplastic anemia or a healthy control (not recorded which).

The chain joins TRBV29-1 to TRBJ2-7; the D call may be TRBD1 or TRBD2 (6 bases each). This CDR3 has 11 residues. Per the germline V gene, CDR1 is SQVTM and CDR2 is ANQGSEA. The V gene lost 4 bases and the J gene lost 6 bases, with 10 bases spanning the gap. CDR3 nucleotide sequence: TGCAGCGTTGTGGGGGGCTCCGAGCAGTACTTC. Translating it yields CSVVGGSEQYF.

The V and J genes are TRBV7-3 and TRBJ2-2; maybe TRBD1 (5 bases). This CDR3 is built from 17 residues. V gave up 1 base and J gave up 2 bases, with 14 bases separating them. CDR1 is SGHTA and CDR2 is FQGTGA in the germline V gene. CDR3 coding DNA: TGTGCCAGCAGCTTAAGCTCCTGGGGCCTAAACACCGGGGAGCTGTTTTTT. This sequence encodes CASSLSSWGLNTGELFF.

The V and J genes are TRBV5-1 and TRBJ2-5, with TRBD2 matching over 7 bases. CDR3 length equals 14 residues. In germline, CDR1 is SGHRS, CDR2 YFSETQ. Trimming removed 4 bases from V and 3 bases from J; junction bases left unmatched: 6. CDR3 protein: CASSGGTTEETQYF. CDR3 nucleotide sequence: TGCGCCAGCAGCGGGGGGACTACGGAAGAGACCCAGTACTTC.

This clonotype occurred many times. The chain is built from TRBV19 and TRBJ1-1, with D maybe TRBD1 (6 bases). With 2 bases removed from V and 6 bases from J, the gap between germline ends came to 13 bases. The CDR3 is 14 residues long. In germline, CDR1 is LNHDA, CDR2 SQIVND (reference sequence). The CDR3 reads CASSILGGAPEAFF. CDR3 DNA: TGTGCCAGTAGTATACTTGGGGGGGCACCTGAAGCTTTCTTT. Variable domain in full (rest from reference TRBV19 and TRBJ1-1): DGGITQSPKYLFRKEGQNVTLSCEQNLNHDAMYWYRQDPGQGLRLIYYSQIVNDFQKGDIAEGYSVSREKKESFPLTVTSAQKNPTAFYLCASSILGGAPEAFFGQGTRLTVV.

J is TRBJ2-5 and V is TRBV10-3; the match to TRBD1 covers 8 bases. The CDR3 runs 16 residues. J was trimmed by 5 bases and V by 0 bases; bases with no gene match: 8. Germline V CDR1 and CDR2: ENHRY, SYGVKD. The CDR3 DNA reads TGTGCCATCAGTGAGTCCCGACAGGGGCCAGGGGAGACCCAGTACTTC. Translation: CAISESRQGPGETQYF.

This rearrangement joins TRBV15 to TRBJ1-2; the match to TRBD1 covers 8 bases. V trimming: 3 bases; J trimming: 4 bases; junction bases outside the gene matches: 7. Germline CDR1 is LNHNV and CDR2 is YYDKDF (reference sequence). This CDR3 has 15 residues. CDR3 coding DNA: TGTGCCACCAGCAGTAGGACAGGGAATGGCTATGGCTACACCTTC. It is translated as CATSSRTGNGYGYTF.

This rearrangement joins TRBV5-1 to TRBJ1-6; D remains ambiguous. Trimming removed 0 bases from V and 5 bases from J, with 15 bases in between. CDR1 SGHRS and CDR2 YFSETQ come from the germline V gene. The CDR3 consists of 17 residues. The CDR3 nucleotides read TGCGCCAGCAGCTTGGTTGGCGGGAGCACAGATAATTCACCCCTCCACTTT. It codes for CASSLVGGSTDNSPLHF.

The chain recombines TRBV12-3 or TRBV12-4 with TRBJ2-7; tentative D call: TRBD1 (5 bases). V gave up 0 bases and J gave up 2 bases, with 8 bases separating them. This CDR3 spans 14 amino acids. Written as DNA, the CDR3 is TGTGCCAGCAGTTTAGCCAGGGCAGCCTACGAGCAGTACTTC. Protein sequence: CASSLARAAYEQYF.

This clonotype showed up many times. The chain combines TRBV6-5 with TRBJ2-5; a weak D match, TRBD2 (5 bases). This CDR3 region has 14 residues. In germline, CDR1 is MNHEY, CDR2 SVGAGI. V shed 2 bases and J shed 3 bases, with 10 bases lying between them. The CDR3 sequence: CASSYDQEEETQYF. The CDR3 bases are TGTGCCAGCAGTTACGACCAGGAGGAAGAGACCCAGTACTTC.

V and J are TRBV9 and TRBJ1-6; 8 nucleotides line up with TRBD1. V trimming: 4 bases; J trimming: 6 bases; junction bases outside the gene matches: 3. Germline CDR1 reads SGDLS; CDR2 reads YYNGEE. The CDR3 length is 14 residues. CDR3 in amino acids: CASSPGQANSPLHF. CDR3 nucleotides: TGTGCCAGCAGCCCGGGACAGGCTAATTCACCCCTCCACTTT.

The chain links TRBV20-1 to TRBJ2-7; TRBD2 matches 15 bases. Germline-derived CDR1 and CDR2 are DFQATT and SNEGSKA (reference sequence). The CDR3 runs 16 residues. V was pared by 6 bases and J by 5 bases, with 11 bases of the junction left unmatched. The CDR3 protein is CSAHGLAGGVDNEQYF. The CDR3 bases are TGCAGTGCCCACGGACTAGCGGGAGGGGTTGACAACGAGCAGTACTTC.

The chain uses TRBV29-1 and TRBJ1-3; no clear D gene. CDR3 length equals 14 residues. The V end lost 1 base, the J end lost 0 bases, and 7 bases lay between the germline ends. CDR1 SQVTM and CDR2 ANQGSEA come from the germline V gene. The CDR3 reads CSVEGGDSGNTIYF. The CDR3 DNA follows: TGCAGCGTTGAAGGTGGAGACTCTGGAAACACCATATATTTT.

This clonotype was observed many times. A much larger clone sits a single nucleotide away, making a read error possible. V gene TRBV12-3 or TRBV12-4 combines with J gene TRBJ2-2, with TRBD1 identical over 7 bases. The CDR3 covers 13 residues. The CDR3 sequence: CVSRSGGTGELFF. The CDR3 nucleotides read TGTGTCAGCAGGTCAGGGGGTACCGGGGAGCTGTTTTTT.

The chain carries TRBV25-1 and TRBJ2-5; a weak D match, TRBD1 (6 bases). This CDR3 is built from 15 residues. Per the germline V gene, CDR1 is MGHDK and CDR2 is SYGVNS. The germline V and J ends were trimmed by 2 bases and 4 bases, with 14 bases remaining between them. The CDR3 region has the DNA TGTGCCAGCAGTGAAGACGGCCGAGGGGGAGAGACCCAGTACTTC. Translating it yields CASSEDGRGGETQYF.

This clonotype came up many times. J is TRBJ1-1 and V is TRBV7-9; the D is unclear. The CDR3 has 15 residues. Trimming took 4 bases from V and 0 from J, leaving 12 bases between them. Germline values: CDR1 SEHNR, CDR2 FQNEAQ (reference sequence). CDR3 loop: CASSSATALNTEAFF. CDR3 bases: TGTGCCAGCAGCTCCGCGACGGCGCTGAACACTGAAGCTTTCTTT.

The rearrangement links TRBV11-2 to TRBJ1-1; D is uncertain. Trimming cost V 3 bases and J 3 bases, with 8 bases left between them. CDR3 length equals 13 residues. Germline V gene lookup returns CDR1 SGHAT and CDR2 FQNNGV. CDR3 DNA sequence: TGTGCCAGCAGCTTGAGAGAGGACACTGAAGCTTTCTTT. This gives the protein CASSLREDTEAFF.

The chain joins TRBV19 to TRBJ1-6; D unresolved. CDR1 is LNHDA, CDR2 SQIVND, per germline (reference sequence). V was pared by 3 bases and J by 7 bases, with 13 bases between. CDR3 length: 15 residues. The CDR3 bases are TGTGCCAGTAGTATGGAGGACCTCGCGAATTCACCCCTCCACTTT. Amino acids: CASSMEDLANSPLHF. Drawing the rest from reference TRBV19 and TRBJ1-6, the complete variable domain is DGGITQSPKYLFRKEGQNVTLSCEQNLNHDAMYWYRQDPGQGLRLIYYSQIVNDFQKGDIAEGYSVSREKKESFPLTVTSAQKNPTAFYLCASSMEDLANSPLHFGNGTRLTVT.

CDR3 amino acids: CATRGLSYEQYF. CDR3 nucleotide sequence: TGTGCCACCAGGGGACTTTCCTACGAGCAGTACTTC. The chain couples TRBV24-1 to TRBJ2-7, with a weak D call TRBD2 (6 bases). CDR1 and CDR2 (germline): KGHDR, SFDVKD. This CDR3 has 12 amino acids. Trimming shortened V by 7 bases and J by 1 base, and 7 bases separated the two germline ends.

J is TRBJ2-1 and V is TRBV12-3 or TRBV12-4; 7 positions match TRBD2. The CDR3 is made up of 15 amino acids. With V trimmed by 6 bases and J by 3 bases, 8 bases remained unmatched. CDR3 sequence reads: CASSGGLAVYNEQFF. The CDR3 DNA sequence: TGTGCCAGCAGCGGCGGCCTAGCGGTCTACAATGAGCAGTTCTTC.

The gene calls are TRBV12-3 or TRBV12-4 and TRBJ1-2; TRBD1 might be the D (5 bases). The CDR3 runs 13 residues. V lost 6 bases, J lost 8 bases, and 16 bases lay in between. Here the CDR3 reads CASSLGRLYGYTF. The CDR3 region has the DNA TGTGCCAGCAGCTTGGGACGGTTGTACGGCTACACCTTC.

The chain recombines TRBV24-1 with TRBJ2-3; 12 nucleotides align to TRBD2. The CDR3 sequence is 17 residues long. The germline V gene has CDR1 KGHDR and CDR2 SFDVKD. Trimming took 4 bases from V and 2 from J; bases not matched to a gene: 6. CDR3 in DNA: TGTGCCACCAGTGAATATACTAGCGGGGGGTCCACAGATACGCAGTATTTT. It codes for CATSEYTSGGSTDTQYF.

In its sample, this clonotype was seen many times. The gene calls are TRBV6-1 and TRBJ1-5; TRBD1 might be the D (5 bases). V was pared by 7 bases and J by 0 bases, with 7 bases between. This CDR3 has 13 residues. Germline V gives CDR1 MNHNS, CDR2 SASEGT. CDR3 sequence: CASKTDSNQPQHF. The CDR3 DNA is TGTGCCAGCAAGACAGATAGCAATCAGCCCCAGCATTTT.

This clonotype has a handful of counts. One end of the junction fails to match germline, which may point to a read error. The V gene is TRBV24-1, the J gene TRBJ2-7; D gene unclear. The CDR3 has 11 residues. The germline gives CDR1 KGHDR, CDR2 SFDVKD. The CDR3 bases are TGTGCCATCAGTGAATCCCCTAAGCAGTACTTC. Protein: CAISESPKQYF.

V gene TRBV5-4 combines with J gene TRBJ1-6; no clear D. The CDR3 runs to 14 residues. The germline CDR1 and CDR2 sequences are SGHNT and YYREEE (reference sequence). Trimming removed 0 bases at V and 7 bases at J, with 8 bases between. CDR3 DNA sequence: TGTGCCAGCAGCTTGGAAACTGTGAATTCACCCCTCCACTTT. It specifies CASSLETVNSPLHF. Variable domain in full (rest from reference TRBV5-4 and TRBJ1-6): ETGVTQSPTHLIKTRGQQVTLRCSSQSGHNTVSWYQQALGQGPQFIFQYYREEENGRGNFPPRFSGLQFPNYSSELNVNALELDDSALYLCASSLETVNSPLHFGNGTRLTVT.

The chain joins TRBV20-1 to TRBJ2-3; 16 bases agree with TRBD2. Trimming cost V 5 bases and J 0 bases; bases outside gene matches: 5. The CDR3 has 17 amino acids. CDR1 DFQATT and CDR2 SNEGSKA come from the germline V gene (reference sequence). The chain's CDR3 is CSAQKGLAGGSTDTQYF. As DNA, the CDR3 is TGCAGTGCTCAAAAGGGACTAGCGGGGGGGAGCACAGATACGCAGTATTTT.